The rows below give T cell receptor beta chains drawn from one sample of a study of T cells in Graves' hyperthyroidism and ophthalmopathy. In TCRdb, the multiplex PCR reads were re-called with MiXCR into one record per CDR3 protein. Of around 370,000 distinct CDR3 sequences listed, roughly 20% are singletons. The sequenced material came from blood. Every receptor here comes from a man aged 18 to 30 with Graves' ophthalmopathy. The CDR3 runs from the conserved cysteine through the conserved F or W. The D gene is left open where the match is weak. A clone size is listed for some rows: how often the clone was seen (once, few, many), or a class if it is expanded.

TRBD2	TRBV3-1	few	TRBJ2-1	TGTGCCAGCAGCCAAGGACTAGCGGGGGGGCGGTCCGGCAATGAGCAGTTCTTC	CASSQGLAGGRSGNEQFF
.	TRBV12-3/TRBV12-4	many	TRBJ1-1	TGTGCCAGCAGTCCCCCCCGGGTCGAAGCTTTCTTT	CASSPPRVEAFF
TRBD1	TRBV7-3	many	TRBJ2-5	TGTGCCAGCAGCTTGGACCGGACAGGGACAGAGACCCAGTACTTC	CASSLDRTGTETQYF
.	TRBV7-9	few	TRBJ1-2	TGTGCCAGCAGCTTGGACACGACCACTGGCTACACCTTC	CASSLDTTTGYTF
TRBD1	TRBV2	.	TRBJ1-1	TGTGCCAGCAGGATCGACAGGGGGATCGCTGAAGCTTTCTTT	CASRIDRGIAEAFF
TRBD1	TRBV9	few	TRBJ1-1	TGTGCCAGCAGCGTAGCTGACAGGGAGGTAGAAGCTTTCTTT	CASSVADREVEAFF
.	TRBV20-1	.	TRBJ2-7	TGCAGTGCGGCCCGGTCGGACACCTCCTACGAGCAGTACTTC	CSAARSDTSYEQYF
.	TRBV14	.	TRBJ2-1	TGTGCCAGCAGCCAAGCAGCGGGTGGGGGCAATGAGCAGTTCTTC	CASSQAAGGGNEQFF
TRBD1	TRBV19	.	TRBJ1-2	TGTGCCAGTAGACGGGCACAGGGGGCTGGCTACACCTTC	CASRRAQGAGYTF
.	TRBV28	.	TRBJ2-3	TGTGCCACCCGGGGGGCCACAGATACGCAGTATTTT	CATRGATDTQYF
.	TRBV6-1	many	TRBJ1-1	TGTGCCACCTACAAGGGGGGGACGAACACTGAAGCTTTCTTT	CATYKGGTNTEAFF
.	TRBV27	many	TRBJ1-2	TGTGCCAGCAGTTTATCGAAAGCCAGGGGAAATGGCTACACCTTC	CASSLSKARGNGYTF
.	TRBV12-3/TRBV12-4	many	TRBJ1-1	TGTGCCAGCAACCCTGGGGGAAGTCACACTGAAGCTTTCTTT	CASNPGGSHTEAFF
TRBD1	TRBV29-1	many	TRBJ1-2	TGCAGCGGCGGACAGGGGGACTATGGCTACACCTTC	CSGGQGDYGYTF
TRBD1	TRBV5-8	few	TRBJ1-1	TGTGCCAGCAGCGTGACAGGGGGCGCAACTGAAGCTTTCTTT	CASSVTGGATEAFF
.	TRBV3-1	many	TRBJ1-2	TGTGCCAGCAGCCCTGGACGGACTAACTATGGCTACACCTTC	CASSPGRTNYGYTF
.	TRBV5-4	many	TRBJ2-7	TGTGCCAGCAGCTTAAAGGCGGGCCACGAGCAGTACTTC	CASSLKAGHEQYF
.	TRBV11-2	many	TRBJ1-1	TGTGCCAGCAGCTTAGAGGTGGGGCGCGGTTATGCTTTCTTT	CASSLEVGRGYAFF
.	TRBV10-3	many	TRBJ1-1	TGTGCCATCAGTACTGGTGACAGTGTGACTGAAGCTTTCTTT	CAISTGDSVTEAFF
.	TRBV7-2	many	TRBJ2-5	TGTGCCAGCAGCTTTGGGGGGAACAGTGCGACCCAGTACTTC	CASSFGGNSATQYF
TRBD1	TRBV7-3	.	TRBJ2-3	TGTGCCAGCAGCTTAAACTGGGACAGTCGCACAGATACGCAGTATTTT	CASSLNWDSRTDTQYF
TRBD1	TRBV5-1	many	TRBJ2-4	TGCGCCAGCAGCACCCCGGGACAGAGGAACATTCAGTACTTC	CASSTPGQRNIQYF
.	TRBV5-6	.	TRBJ1-1	TGTGCCAGCAGCTTAAAGGAGGACGGTGGCACTGAAGCTTTCTTT	CASSLKEDGGTEAFF
.	TRBV12-3/TRBV12-4	.	TRBJ1-2	.	CASSFGPGYTF
.	TRBV7-9	many	TRBJ2-2	TGTGCCAGCAGCTTAGCAAGGGCCGGGGAGCTGTTTTTT	CASSLARAGELFF
.	TRBV19	few	TRBJ2-3	TGTGCCAGTACGTTGGGGCCGCTCACAGATACGCAGTATTTT	CASTLGPLTDTQYF
.	TRBV3-1	.	TRBJ2-7	TGTGCCAGCAGCCAAGGCAGGGTCGGCCAGTACGAGCAGTACTTC	CASSQGRVGQYEQYF
.	TRBV18	.	TRBJ2-7	TGTGCCAGCTCAGCCGGGGCGGGGTCCTACTACGAGCAGTACTTC	CASSAGAGSYYEQYF
TRBD1	TRBV11-2	.	TRBJ1-5	TGTGCCAGCAGCCCCGGGACAGGGGCCCGGGGGCCCCAGCATTTT	CASSPGTGARGPQHF
.	TRBV14	.	TRBJ1-1	TGTGCCAGCAGCCTCCGCGGGGGAGGGTCTGAAGCTTTCTTT	CASSLRGGGSEAFF
TRBD2	TRBV9	.	TRBJ2-3	TGTGCCAGCAGCCCCACGGGACTAGGAACAGATACGCAGTATTTT	CASSPTGLGTDTQYF
.	TRBV20-1	few	TRBJ2-7	TGCAGTGCTGCGACGGACTCCTACGAGCAGTACTTC	CSAATDSYEQYF
.	TRBV2	many	TRBJ2-1	TGTGCCAGCAGACAACGAGACGAAAGCTACAATGAGCAGTTCTTC	CASRQRDESYNEQFF
TRBD1	TRBV10-3	.	TRBJ2-5	TGTGCCATCAGTGTGCAGGGGGAAGAGACCCAGTACTTC	CAISVQGEETQYF
TRBD2	TRBV5-1	many	TRBJ2-3	TGCGCCAGCAGCTTCGGACTAGGGGAAACAGATACGCAGTATTTT	CASSFGLGETDTQYF
.	TRBV27	few	TRBJ2-7	TGTGCCAGCAGTTCTCCGGGCCTGAGCTCCTACGAGCAGTACTTC	CASSSPGLSSYEQYF
.	TRBV6-1	.	TRBJ2-3	TGTGCCAGCAATGGCGGGGTGAACTACGATACGCAGTATTTT	CASNGGVNYDTQYF
.	TRBV4-1	.	TRBJ2-5	TGCGCCAGCAGCCAAGATTTCGGGAATCAAGAGACCCAGTACTTC	CASSQDFGNQETQYF
.	TRBV18	.	TRBJ2-2	TGTGCCAGCTCACCACCCCGCAGGGGGGACACCGGGGAGCTGTTTTTT	CASSPPRRGDTGELFF
TRBD1	TRBV9	.	TRBJ1-1	TGTGCCAGCAGCGTAGGGACAGGGGGCGGTAACACTGAAGCTCTCTTT	CASSVGTGGGNTEALF
.	TRBV6-1	many	TRBJ2-3	TGTGCCAGCGAGGCGGGGAGCACAGATACGCAGTATTTT	CASEAGSTDTQYF
.	TRBV6-1	few	TRBJ1-2	TGTGCCAGCAACGACAACTTTAACTATGGCTACACCTTC	CASNDNFNYGYTF
TRBD1	TRBV28	many	TRBJ2-3	TGTGCCAGCAGTAAACCCCGGGGACAGGGCACAGATACGCAGTATTTT	CASSKPRGQGTDTQYF
.	TRBV27	few	TRBJ2-7	TGTGCCAGCAGGGCCTCGGGTGAGCAGTACTTC	CASRASGEQYF
TRBD2	TRBV2	.	TRBJ2-2	TGTGCCTCCTGGGGCCGAGCGGGGGTGGACACCGGGGAGCTGTTTTTT	CASWGRAGVDTGELFF
.	TRBV7-8	.	TRBJ2-7	TGTGCCAGCAGCTTAGCGACAGGTTGGGATTCCTACGAGCAGTACTTC	CASSLATGWDSYEQYF
TRBD1	TRBV27	few	TRBJ1-1	TGTGCCAGCAGTTCAATATCGGGACAGGATGAAGCTTTCTTT	CASSSISGQDEAFF
TRBD2	TRBV6-1	many	TRBJ2-1	TGTGCCAGCAGGGGTGGACTAGTTTTGGCCGATGAGCAGTTCTTC	CASRGGLVLADEQFF